The rows below give T cell receptor beta chains drawn from one sample of a study of blood T cell repertoires in COVID-19. The repertoire was sequenced with immunoSEQ multiplex PCR; TCRdb's copy has only in-frame clones and lacks some. The sample yields over 80,000 clones, about four fifths seen once. Input material: peripheral blood. The receptors derive from a woman at least 80 years old with active or convalescent COVID-19. The CDR3 runs from the conserved cysteine through the conserved F or W. A D gene is named only where the DNA matches it firmly. Rows give clone size only sometimes, using once, few, many, or a class for an expanded clone.

>TRBJ2-7|TRBD1|TRBV5-1|NA
TGCGCCAGCAGCTCCACCGGGACAGGGACCTACGAGCAGTACTTC
CASSSTGTGTYEQYF
>TRBJ2-5|TRBD1|TRBV7-9|NA
TGTGCCAGCAGCTTAGCGACAGGGTGGACCCGCCAAGAGACCCAGTACTTC
CASSLATGWTRQETQYF
>TRBJ1-6|TRBD1|TRBV18|NA
TGTGCCAGCACACAGGGGGTACGTTCACCCCTCCACTTT
CASTQGVRSPLHF
>TRBJ2-5|TRBD1|TRBV7-9|NA
TGTGCCAGCAGCTTAAGGGGAATAAAATTGGGACAGTTTGAAGAGACCCAGTACTTC
CASSLRGIKLGQFEETQYF
>TRBJ1-6|NA|TRBV20-1|NA
TGCAGTGCTAGTGTCCCGGGGTGGGATTCACCCCTCCACTTT
CSASVPGWDSPLHF
>TRBJ2-2|TRBD1|TRBV5-1|NA
TGCGCCAGCAGCCGGGACAGGGTCGAATGGGCCGGGGAGCTGTTTTTT
CASSRDRVEWAGELFF
>TRBJ2-2|NA|TRBV5-1|once
TGTGCCAGCAGCCCGGGACAAAACACCGGGGAGCTGTTTTTT
CASSPGQNTGELFF
>TRBJ2-5|TRBD1|TRBV11-3|many
TGTGCCAGCAGCTTAGACAGGGGGCGCGTGGAGACCCAGTACTTC
CASSLDRGRVETQYF
>TRBJ2-7|TRBD2|TRBV6-5|NA
TGTGCCAGCAATGGCGGCGGGAGGGCCTACGAGCAGTACTTC
CASNGGGRAYEQYF
>TRBJ1-1|TRBD1|TRBV18|NA
TGTGCCAGCGGTGGACAGGGGAACACTGAAGCTTTCTTT
CASGGQGNTEAFF
>TRBJ1-6|TRBD1|TRBV6-5|NA
TGTGCCAGCAGTTTCGGACAGGGAGATTCACCCCTCCACTTT
CASSFGQGDSPLHF
>TRBJ2-5|TRBD2|TRBV10-3|few
TGTGCCATCTCGGAGGGAGGGGAGACGGAGACCCAGTACTTC
CAISEGGETETQYF
>TRBJ1-2|TRBD1|TRBV28|NA
TGTGCCAGCAGTCAGGGACAGAACTATGGCTACACCTTC
CASSQGQNYGYTF
>TRBJ2-1|TRBD2|TRBV19|NA
TGTGCCAGTAGCCAATATTGGCTAGCGGGAGAAGGCGAGCAGTTCTTC
CASSQYWLAGEGEQFF
>TRBJ2-5|TRBD2|TRBV9|NA
TGTGCCAGCAGCGTGGGACTAGCACAAGAGACCCAGTACTTC
CASSVGLAQETQYF
>TRBJ1-6|NA|TRBV5-4|NA
TGTGCCAGCAGCTTGGGGACAGAGGGTAATTCACCCCTCCACTTT
CASSLGTEGNSPLHF
>TRBJ2-7|TRBD2|TRBV30|few
TGTGCCTGGAGTGTACACGGCGGGAGCACCTACGAGCAGTACTTC
CAWSVHGGSTYEQYF
>TRBJ1-3|NA|TRBV9|NA
TGTGCCAGCAGCGTAGGTCCCCAGGGAAGCTCTGGAAACACCATATATTTT
CASSVGPQGSSGNTIYF
>TRBJ2-5|TRBD1|TRBV5-1|few
TGCGCCAGCAGCTACCAACAGGGGGACCAAGAGACCCAGTACTTC
CASSYQQGDQETQYF
>TRBJ1-1|TRBD1|TRBV5-4|NA
TGTGCCAGCAGACCAGGGGGCACGACCAGTGAAGCTTTCTTT
CASRPGGTTSEAFF
>TRBJ1-1|NA|TRBV6-5|NA
TGTGCCAGCAGTTACGAGGGTGAAGCTTTCTTT
CASSYEGEAFF
>TRBJ2-7|NA|TRBV20-1|NA
TGCAGTGTTCGGACTATCTACGAGCAGTACTTC
CSVRTIYEQYF
>TRBJ2-2|TRBD2|TRBV6-4|few
TGTGCCAGCAGTCTCCTAGCGGGAGGTGGGACCGGGGAGCTGTTTTTT
CASSLLAGGGTGELFF
>TRBJ1-2|NA|TRBV30|NA
TGTGCCTGGACTGCGGGGAGGCCCACTAACTATGGCTACACCTTC
CAWTAGRPTNYGYTF
>TRBJ2-1|TRBD2|TRBV6-4|once
TGTGCCAGCAGTCCCTCACCTAGCGGGACCGCATACAATGAGCAGTTCTTC
CASSPSPSGTAYNEQFF
>TRBJ2-3|NA|TRBV6-2/TRBV6-3|NA
TGTGCCAGCAGTTATAGATACAGCACAGATACGCAGTATTTT
CASSYRYSTDTQYF
>TRBJ2-1|TRBD2|TRBV7-9|NA
TGTGCCAGCAGCTTGTTAACTAGCGGGCCCAACAATGAGCAGTTCTTC
CASSLLTSGPNNEQFF
>TRBJ2-7|TRBD1|TRBV7-6|NA
TGTGCCAGCAGCTTAGGGGATCCAGGGGGTGGTTACGAGCAGTACTTC
CASSLGDPGGGYEQYF
>TRBJ1-1|NA|TRBV7-9|NA
TGTGCCAGCAGCTTAACCGCCGCCCAGACTGAAGCTTTCTTT
CASSLTAAQTEAFF
>TRBJ2-5|TRBD2|TRBV6-6|NA
TGTGCCAGCAGCCCTGGGACTAGCGGGCCGGGGGAGACCCAGTACTTC
CASSPGTSGPGETQYF
>TRBJ2-2|TRBD2|TRBV19|NA
TGTGCCAGTAGTACCAGAAAAGCGGGACAGGTGCTAGCGGGAGCCCCCGGGGAGCTGTTTTTT
CASSTRKAGQVLAGAPGELFF
>TRBJ2-1|TRBD2|TRBV2|NA
TGTGCCAGCAGGCCCGGGACTAGCGGAGGGTACAATGAGCAGTTCTTC
CASRPGTSGGYNEQFF
>TRBJ2-5|NA|TRBV18|NA
TGTGCCAGCTCACCCTTAACAGAGAAAGAGACCCAGTACTTC
CASSPLTEKETQYF
>TRBJ1-5|NA|TRBV6-1|NA
TGTGCCAGCAGTGAGGCAAATCAGCCCCAGCATTTT
CASSEANQPQHF
>TRBJ1-2|NA|TRBV7-8|NA
TGTGCCAGCAGCTTAGGCCGTGAGTGGGGCTACACCTTC
CASSLGREWGYTF
>TRBJ2-1|TRBD1|TRBV11-3|NA
TGTGCCAGCAGCTTAGTTGGGACAGGGGGAATGGCTGAGCAGTTCTTC
CASSLVGTGGMAEQFF
>TRBJ2-3|NA|TRBV7-3|NA
TGTGCCAGCAGCTCCCAATTGTCAAATACGCAGTATTTT
CASSSQLSNTQYF
>TRBJ2-7|NA|TRBV9|NA
TGTGCCAGCAGCACCGACAGTATTTTCGACGAGCAGTACTTC
CASSTDSIFDEQYF
>TRBJ2-1|TRBD1|TRBV9|NA
TGTGCCAGCAGCGTAGTCCAGGGGGCCGGTGAGCAGTTCTTC
CASSVVQGAGEQFF
>TRBJ1-6|TRBD1|TRBV5-1|few
TGCGCCAGCAGCCCCGGACAGGCCCATAATTCACCCCTCCACTTT
CASSPGQAHNSPLHF
>TRBJ2-1|NA|TRBV23-1|NA
TGCGCCAGCAGTCAATCGGGGGGAGTCTTCGACAATGAGCAGTTCTTC
CASSQSGGVFDNEQFF
>TRBJ2-3|TRBD2|TRBV7-9|NA
TGTGCCAGCAGTGATCGGGGAGGGGAAATTAGGGTGAATTTT
CASSDRGGEIRVNF
>TRBJ2-5|TRBD1|TRBV3-1/TRBV3-2|once
TGTGCCAGCAGCAACCTCAGGGGGGAGACCCAGTACTTC
CASSNLRGETQYF
>TRBJ2-3|TRBD2|TRBV9|NA
TGTGCCAGCAGCGTAGCTGCACGGGGGGCAGATACGCAGTATTTT
CASSVAARGADTQYF
>TRBJ1-4|NA|TRBV9|NA
TGTGCCAGCAGTGCGGGGACCCCTCGTTCACTGTTTTTT
CASSAGTPRSLFF
>TRBJ2-3|NA|TRBV11-2|once
TGTGCCAGCAGCTTAGGAAGCCCCACAGATACGCAGTATTTT
CASSLGSPTDTQYF
>TRBJ1-5|NA|TRBV5-8|NA
TGTGCCAGCAGCCCGGACGGGGTGTCCGATCAGCCCCAGCATTTT
CASSPDGVSDQPQHF
>TRBJ2-7|TRBD2|TRBV5-1|NA
TGCGCCAGCAGCGTCGTAGCGGGAGCCTCCTACGAGCAGTACTTC
CASSVVAGASYEQYF